The next 20 T cell receptor beta chains were all read from a single sample in a study of human T cells and chemical hapten exposure. Time point given: patch test 3, about 24 weeks after DPC sensitization. As for treatment: therapeutic diphenylcyclopropenone sensitization with weekly scalp DPC. TCRdb processed the RACE reads anew with MiXCR; each CDR3 protein has one entry. The table includes about 90,000 distinct CDR3 sequences, roughly a tenth detected once. The sample consisted of whole blood, taken in connection with sensitization to the hapten diphenylcyclopropenone (DPC). These receptors were collected from a woman aged 30 to 39 with alopecia areata. Some clones in this sample may be carry-over from other donors' samples.

There are many counts of this clonotype. V gene TRBV19 combines with J gene TRBJ2-5, with D tentatively TRBD1 (6 bases). CDR1 LNHDA and CDR2 SQIVND come from the germline V gene (reference sequence). V was clipped by 4 bases and J by 0 bases, with 9 bases between them. This CDR3 is built from 14 residues. The CDR3: CASSTWTDQETQYF. The CDR3 DNA follows: TGTGCCAGTAGTACATGGACAGACCAAGAGACCCAGTACTTC.

At least ten counts were recorded for this clonotype. The V call is TRBV19, the J call TRBJ2-4, with 7 positions matching TRBD1. The CDR3 spans 16 residues. Losses at the gene ends were 5 bases for V and 7 bases for J; bases not matched to a gene: 14. Germline CDR1 is LNHDA and CDR2 is SQIVND (reference sequence). CDR3 bases: TGTGCCAGTAGTCTCGACCCCACAGGGGTAGGGAACATTCAGTACTTC. Translation gives CASSLDPTGVGNIQYF.

This clonotype was counted ten times or more. The gene calls are TRBV6-5 and TRBJ2-1; D not resolved. Germline V CDR1 and CDR2: MNHEY, SVGAGI. Between the trimmed V and J ends, which lost 2 bases and 2 bases, there was a span of 10 bases. The CDR3 has 15 residues. DNA of the CDR3: TGTGCCAGCAGTTACGAGAGTCTCCCCTACAATGAGCAGTTCTTC. Translating gives CASSYESLPYNEQFF.

This clonotype was detected many times. The chain uses TRBV10-1 and TRBJ2-2; 8 bases map to TRBD1. The CDR3 loop spans 14 amino acids. J gave up 1 base and V 8 bases, and 3 bases lay outside the gene matches. Germline V CDR1 and CDR2: WNHNN, SYGVQD (reference sequence). The CDR3 DNA is TGCGCCAGCGGACAGGGCCTGAACACCGGGGAGCTGTTTTTT. Residues: CASGQGLNTGELFF.

The table lists this clonotype with a few counts. This chain joins TRBV11-2 and TRBJ1-1; 7 bases agree with TRBD1. Germline-derived CDR1 and CDR2 are SGHAT and FQNNGV. The CDR3 loop spans 15 amino acids. The V gene end was trimmed by 6 bases and the J gene end by 0 bases; junction bases not matched to a gene: 7. CDR3 residues: CASRTLGQLNTEAFF. In nucleotides, the CDR3 is TGTGCCAGCAGGACCCTGGGACAGTTGAACACTGAAGCTTTCTTT.

This clonotype was detected a few times. This chain connects TRBV7-2 to TRBJ2-3; 10 nucleotides agree with TRBD1. The CDR3 spans 15 residues. J was trimmed by 4 bases and V by 5 bases; bases with no gene match: 6. Germline loops: CDR1 SGHTA, CDR2 FQGNSA. CDR3 protein: CASSKTGTGADTQYF. In DNA, the CDR3 is TGTGCCAGCAGCAAAACCGGGACAGGGGCAGATACGCAGTATTTT.

J is TRBJ1-2 and V is TRBV2, with D uncertain. CDR3 length: 13 residues. V lost 3 bases, J lost 3 bases, and 8 bases lay in between. Looked up from germline, CDR1 is SNHLY and CDR2 is FYNNEI. DNA of the CDR3: TGTGCCAGCAGTGACTGGGAATACTATGGCTACACCTTC. Amino acid sequence: CASSDWEYYGYTF.

This clonotype was detected ten times or more. This CDR3 is CASSSLGDEAFF. As DNA, the CDR3 is TGTGCCAGCAGCTCTTTAGGCGACGAAGCTTTCTTT. J is TRBJ1-1 and V is TRBV12-3 or TRBV12-4; D is uncertain. V lost 6 bases and J 8 bases, leaving 13 bases between the germline ends. This CDR3 comprises 12 residues.

This clonotype was observed many times. CDR3 in amino acids: CASSSGNSYEQYF. DNA of the CDR3: TGTGCCAGCAGCTCCGGGAACTCCTACGAGCAGTACTTC. The chain recombines TRBV12-3 or TRBV12-4 with TRBJ2-7; TRBD2 might be the D (5 bases). The CDR3 sequence is 13 residues long. V was trimmed by 6 bases and J by 0 bases, leaving 9 bases between them.

This clonotype has more than one count but fewer than ten. The CDR3 loop is CASSPDMNTEAFF. In nucleotides, the CDR3 is TGTGCCAGCAGTCCCGACATGAACACTGAAGCTTTCTTT. V is TRBV6-6 and J is TRBJ1-1, with D unresolved. V was pared by 5 bases and J by 0 bases, with 7 bases between. Germline lookup yields CDR1 MNHNY and CDR2 SVGAGI (reference sequence). CDR3 length equals 13 residues.

This clonotype showed up many times. J is TRBJ1-5 and V is TRBV3-1; 9 nucleotides agree with TRBD1. Germline CDR1 and CDR2: LGHDT and YNNKEL (reference sequence). CDR3 size: 14 residues. V gave up 4 bases and J gave up 7 bases; unmatched junction bases: 5. CDR3 sequence: CASSPTGGGQPQHF. CDR3 in DNA: TGTGCCAGCAGCCCAACAGGGGGCGGCCAGCCCCAGCATTTT.

CDR3 nucleotide sequence: TGTGCCAGCTCTCAGGACAGGCTGAGCTCTGGGGCCAACGTCCTGACTTTC. It specifies CASSQDRLSSGANVLTF. This chain uses TRBV18 with TRBJ2-6, with 7 bases aligning to TRBD1. The CDR3 has 17 residues. V was pared by 6 bases and J by 0 bases, with 8 bases of the junction left unmatched. Germline V gene sequence: CDR1 KGHSH, CDR2 LQKENI.

This clonotype was seen at least ten times. The rearrangement uses TRBV4-3 and TRBJ2-5; D is perhaps TRBD1 or TRBD2 (5 bases each). This CDR3 has 13 residues. Per germline, CDR1 LGHNA and CDR2 YSLEER. Trimming pared 4 bases from V and 1 base from J, leaving 7 bases between. The CDR3 sequence is CASSRDLQETQYF. CDR3 bases: TGCGCCAGCAGCCGGGACCTCCAAGAGACCCAGTACTTC.

At least ten counts were recorded for this clonotype. The CDR3 is CASSQVPAGSGANVLTF. The CDR3 nucleotides are TGCGCCAGCAGCCAAGTCCCCGCGGGCTCTGGGGCCAACGTCCTGACTTTC. The chain joins TRBV4-1 to TRBJ2-6, with D maybe TRBD2 (5 bases). The germline V gene has CDR1 MGHRA and CDR2 YSYEKL. Between the trimmed V and J ends, which lost 1 base and 0 bases, there was a span of 10 bases. The CDR3 totals 17 residues.

The CDR3 sequence: CASSQERDSPLHF. In DNA form, the CDR3 reads TGCGCCAGCAGCCAAGAGAGGGATTCACCCCTCCACTTT. The J gene is TRBJ1-6, the V gene TRBV4-3; no clear D. The germline CDR1 and CDR2 sequences are LGHNA and YSLEER. The CDR3 contains 13 residues. V shed 0 bases and J shed 8 bases, with 5 bases lying between them.

The rearrangement uses TRBV19 and TRBJ1-4, with no clear D. The V end lost 7 bases, the J end lost 0 bases, and 6 bases lay between the germline ends. Germline-derived CDR1 and CDR2 are LNHDA and SQIVND (reference sequence). The CDR3 loop spans 13 amino acids. This CDR3 reads CASTQATNEKLFF. The CDR3 DNA reads TGTGCCAGTACTCAAGCAACTAATGAAAAACTGTTTTTT. Variable domain in full (rest from reference TRBV19 and TRBJ1-4): DGGITQSPKYLFRKEGQNVTLSCEQNLNHDAMYWYRQDPGQGLRLIYYSQIVNDFQKGDIAEGYSVSREKKESFPLTVTSAQKNPTAFYLCASTQATNEKLFFGSGTQLSVL.

The chain has TRBV4-1 and TRBJ2-6; D is unclear. Germline V gene lookup returns CDR1 MGHRA and CDR2 YSYEKL. The CDR3 length is 14 residues. Trimming stripped 1 base from V and 0 bases from J, with 1 base between. The CDR3 spells CASSQVSGANVLTF. In DNA form, the CDR3 reads TGCGCCAGCAGCCAAGTCTCTGGGGCCAACGTCCTGACTTTC.

In this sample, this clonotype turned up many times. The gene calls are TRBV5-1 and TRBJ2-1; perhaps TRBD2 as D (6 bases). Per germline, CDR1 SGHRS and CDR2 YFSETQ. This CDR3 comprises 17 residues. Deletions cut 4 bases from V and 2 bases from J, with 19 bases between. The CDR3 sequence is CASSPSGLSSTYNEQFF. DNA of the CDR3: TGCGCCAGCAGCCCTTCGGGACTGTCTTCCACCTACAATGAGCAGTTCTTC.

In nucleotides, the CDR3 is TGTGCCAGCACTCTAGGGGGGGCATACGGAGGAAACACCATATATTTT. Its protein product is CASTLGGAYGGNTIYF. This rearrangement joins TRBV12-3 or TRBV12-4 to TRBJ1-3, with D possibly matching TRBD1 (6 bases). Trimming removed 7 bases from V and 4 bases from J, with 20 bases in between. This CDR3 spans 16 amino acids.

This clonotype has at least ten counts. The J gene is TRBJ1-5, the V gene TRBV20-1; 7 bases map to TRBD1. J lost 6 bases, V lost 0 bases, and 8 bases had no gene match. Germline V gives CDR1 DFQATT, CDR2 SNEGSKA (reference sequence). The CDR3 runs 15 residues. In DNA, the CDR3 is TGCAGTGCTAGAGACCCGGACAGGACCACTCAGCCCCAGCATTTT. It is translated as CSARDPDRTTQPQHF.